The 13 T cell receptor beta chains in this list originate from one sample, sequenced in a study of T cell responses to AZD1222 COVID-19 vaccine. Using immunoSEQ multiplex PCR, the repertoire was profiled, and TCRdb retains in-frame clones only, with some absent. Here the sample spans roughly 84,000 clones, around nine tenths being singletons. This sample comprised peripheral blood, obtained on day 0 of AZD1222 vaccination. The origin of the receptors is an adult in good health.

The rearrangement links TRBV2 to TRBJ2-1, with D unresolved. The CDR3 has 15 residues. Germline CDR1 reads SNHLY; CDR2 reads FYNNEI. The germline V and J ends were trimmed by 7 bases and 0 bases, with 13 bases remaining between them. The CDR3 loop reads CASKQAASSYNEQFF. CDR3 DNA: TGTGCCAGCAAGCAGGCAGCTAGCTCCTACAATGAGCAGTTCTTC.

This clone turned up a few times. The chain is built from TRBV3-1 (or the pseudogene TRBV3-2) and TRBJ1-1, with TRBD1 matching 7 bases. Germline CDR1 is LGHDT and CDR2 is YNNKEL (reference sequence). V lost 1 base, J lost 0 bases, and 5 bases stayed unmatched. The CDR3 is 16 residues long. The CDR3 coding sequence is TGTGCCAGCAGCCAAGCAGGGGGAGGAATGAACACTGAAGCTTTCTTT. Protein sequence: CASSQAGGGMNTEAFF.

The genes are TRBV20-1 and TRBJ2-7; D possibly corresponds to TRBD1 (6 bases). V was shortened by 3 bases and J by 3 bases, with 9 bases between the two germline ends. The V gene's germline CDR1 is DFQATT and CDR2 SNEGSKA (reference sequence). The CDR3 sequence is 12 residues long. The CDR3 protein is CSASGQHYEQYF. The CDR3 DNA reads TGCAGTGCTAGTGGACAGCACTACGAGCAGTACTTC.

J is TRBJ2-5 and V is TRBV7-2, with D unresolved. Looked up from germline, CDR1 is SGHTA and CDR2 is FQGNSA. Trimming removed 5 bases from V and 1 base from J, with 11 bases in between. The CDR3 is made up of 14 amino acids. The CDR3 DNA is TGTGCCAGCAGCCTTGCCGGTTCCCAAGAGACCCAGTACTTC. Amino acid sequence: CASSLAGSQETQYF.

The rearrangement joins TRBV30 to TRBJ2-5; D uncertain. This CDR3 is built from 11 residues. Trimming pared 1 base from V and 2 bases from J, leaving 2 bases between. Germline V CDR1 and CDR2: GTSNPN, SVGIG (reference sequence). Here the CDR3 reads CAWSGQETQYF. In DNA, the CDR3 is TGTGCCTGGAGTGGTCAAGAGACCCAGTACTTC.

The chain joins TRBV19 to TRBJ1-1; D is possibly TRBD1 (6 bases). This CDR3 is built from 13 residues. The V gene's germline CDR1 is LNHDA and CDR2 SQIVND (reference sequence). Trimming removed 4 bases from V and 5 bases from J, with 11 bases in between. The CDR3 nucleotides are TGTGCCAGTAGTAACAACAGGGTTACTGAAGCTTTCTTT. It specifies CASSNNRVTEAFF.

In nucleotides, the CDR3 is TGCGCCAGCAGCCCGGAGGGGGGGCATTGGGATACGCAGTATTTT. The encoded protein is CASSPEGGHWDTQYF. The gene calls are TRBV5-1 and TRBJ2-3; maybe TRBD2 (7 bases). The CDR3 covers 15 residues. V was trimmed by 4 bases and J by 6 bases, leaving 18 bases between them. The germline gives CDR1 SGHRS, CDR2 YFSETQ.

This chain connects TRBV30 to TRBJ1-1, with 9 bases matching TRBD1. Trimming took 3 bases from V and 11 from J; bases not matched to a gene: 10. Germline CDR1 reads GTSNPN; CDR2 reads SVGIG (reference sequence). The CDR3 runs 13 residues. DNA of the CDR3: TGTGCCTGGAGCACTCCCGGGACAGGGAGGGCTTTCTTT. Protein sequence: CAWSTPGTGRAFF.

V usage is TRBV18 and J usage is TRBJ2-5; 11 positions match TRBD2. CDR3 length: 16 residues. Per the germline V gene, CDR1 is KGHSH and CDR2 is LQKENI. After removal of 3 bases from V and 5 bases from J, the junction contained 8 bases not matched to a gene. CDR3 in DNA: TGTGCCAGCTCACCGCAGACTAGCGGGAATGATGAGACCCAGTACTTC. It translates to CASSPQTSGNDETQYF.

This chain connects TRBV14 to TRBJ2-7; a possible D gene is TRBD1 (5 bases). The length of the CDR3 is 14 residues. Germline V CDR1 and CDR2: SGHDN, FVKESK. V lost 1 base and J 2 bases, leaving 9 bases between the germline ends. This CDR3 reads CASSQADTAYEQYF. In DNA, the CDR3 is TGTGCCAGCAGCCAAGCGGACACAGCCTACGAGCAGTACTTC.

V and J are TRBV7-9 and TRBJ2-1, with 7 bases matching TRBD2. Germline V lookup: CDR1 SEHNR, CDR2 FQNEAQ (reference sequence). The CDR3 consists of 15 residues. Trimming removed 3 bases from V and 9 bases from J; junction bases left unmatched: 11. CDR3 region: CASSFLGGRDGEQFF. Here the CDR3 DNA reads TGTGCCAGCAGCTTCCTGGGGGGGAGAGATGGTGAGCAGTTCTTC.

This chain uses TRBV24-1 with TRBJ2-1, with 7 bases that match TRBD1. The V gene's germline CDR1 is KGHDR and CDR2 SFDVKD. The CDR3 is 17 residues long. With V trimmed by 3 bases and J by 3 bases, 10 bases remained unmatched. The CDR3 bases are TGTGCCACCAGTGATGCTTCAGGGGGTAATATCTACAATGAGCAGTTCTTC. This codes for CATSDASGGNIYNEQFF.

This CDR3 is CASSTRGDTDSYEQYF. The CDR3 DNA reads TGTGCCAGTAGTACCCGGGGGGACACCGACTCCTACGAGCAGTACTTC. The V gene is TRBV19, the J gene TRBJ2-7, with TRBD2 as a possible D gene (7 bases). V lost 4 bases to trimming and J lost 0 bases, with 16 bases between them. Germline lookup yields CDR1 LNHDA and CDR2 SQIVND (reference sequence). The CDR3 sequence is 16 residues long.